The 25 T cell receptor beta chains given below trace back to one sample, sequenced in a study of beta chain features in type 1 diabetes. The study reverse transcribed the entire isolated RNA, so it sequenced expressed TCRB transcripts. Produced via immunoSEQ multiplex PCR; TCRdb's table is partial and in-frame only. Among 250,000 to 350,000 clones listed, roughly 13% were seen once. Study findings and constraints: Among all four CD4+ subsets, Type 1 diabetes patients had TCRB CDR3s that were moderately but significantly shorter.

Their antigen targets remain unknown. The source material was naive CD4+ T cells from blood. Receptor source: a young man with type 1 diabetes.

The rearrangement uses TRBV6-5 and TRBJ2-1, with 10 bases identical to TRBD2. This CDR3 is built from 14 residues. V dropped 7 bases and J dropped 5; count of bases not matched to a gene: 5. Per the germline V gene, CDR1 is MNHEY and CDR2 is SVGAGI. Here the CDR3 reads CASIAGGANNEQFF. The CDR3 DNA sequence: TGTGCCAGCATAGCGGGAGGTGCGAACAATGAGCAGTTCTTC.

The chain is built from TRBV7-2 and TRBJ2-5, with 7 bases identical to TRBD2. V lost 4 bases and J lost 5; bases outside the gene matches: 4. The germline V gene encodes CDR1 SGHTA and CDR2 FQGNSA. This CDR3 contains 13 residues. This CDR3 is CASSSREGETQYF. For the CDR3, the DNA is TGTGCCAGCAGCTCCAGGGAGGGGGAGACCCAGTACTTC.

The chain carries TRBV4-3 and TRBJ1-2, with TRBD1 as a possible D gene (6 bases). CDR3 length equals 15 residues. The V gene's germline CDR1 is LGHNA and CDR2 YSLEER. The V end was cut by 4 bases, the J end by 4 bases, with 16 bases between. The CDR3: CASSREYRAFYGYTF. CDR3 sequence (DNA): TGCGCCAGCAGCCGCGAATACAGGGCTTTCTATGGCTACACCTTC.

The V gene is TRBV2, the J gene TRBJ1-5; D call uncertain. Looked up from germline, CDR1 is SNHLY and CDR2 is FYNNEI. The germline V and J ends were trimmed by 0 bases and 7 bases, with 10 bases remaining between them. The CDR3 has 14 amino acids. The CDR3 reads CASSEAPAGQPQHF. The CDR3 bases are TGTGCCAGCAGTGAAGCTCCGGCAGGCCAGCCCCAGCATTTT.

This clone has more than one count but fewer than ten. V is TRBV7-2 and J is TRBJ1-1, with D hard to call. V lost 0 bases and J lost 4, with 3 bases in between. Germline-derived CDR1 and CDR2 are SGHTA and FQGNSA. The CDR3 is 12 amino acids. The CDR3 reads CASSLAGTEAFF. The CDR3 coding sequence is TGTGCCAGCAGCTTAGCCGGCACTGAAGCTTTCTTT.

This rearrangement joins TRBV30 to TRBJ2-5; the D gene is possibly TRBD2 (7 bases). Trimming took off 0 bases at V and 5 bases at J, with 13 bases between the two ends. Per germline, CDR1 GTSNPN and CDR2 SVGIG (reference sequence). The CDR3 is made up of 14 amino acids. In DNA, the CDR3 is TGTGCCTGGAGTGTACGGGGGGCTCGGGAGACCCAGTACTTC. Amino acid sequence: CAWSVRGARETQYF.

V usage is TRBV7-9 and J usage is TRBJ2-1, with no clear D. The V gene's germline CDR1 is SEHNR and CDR2 FQNEAQ (reference sequence). V was shortened by 1 base and J by 9 bases, with 7 bases between the two germline ends. The CDR3 sequence is 12 residues long. CDR3 bases: TGTGCCAGCAGCTTAGATTTCGGTGAGCAGTTCTTC. Protein: CASSLDFGEQFF.

This clone was seen a handful of times. The V gene is TRBV30, the J gene TRBJ2-1, with 7 bases matching TRBD1. Trimming took 5 bases from V and 0 from J; bases not matched to a gene: 4. Per the germline V gene, CDR1 is GTSNPN and CDR2 is SVGIG (reference sequence). The CDR3 loop spans 14 amino acids. As DNA, the CDR3 is TGTGCCTGGGACAACAGGGGCTCCTACAATGAGCAGTTCTTC. Its protein is CAWDNRGSYNEQFF.

The rearrangement uses TRBV7-2 and TRBJ2-5; 12 positions match TRBD2. The CDR3 sequence is 15 residues long. Germline V CDR1 and CDR2: SGHTA, FQGNSA. V shed 5 bases, J shed 2 bases, and the junction held 3 bases outside the gene matches. Written as DNA, the CDR3 is TGTGCCAGCAGCATGGGGACTAGCGGGCAAGAGACCCAGTACTTC. This encodes CASSMGTSGQETQYF.

This clone was seen a handful of times. The rearrangement links TRBV18 to TRBJ1-3; 7 nucleotides match TRBD1. Germline V lookup: CDR1 KGHSH, CDR2 LQKENI. Trimming took 8 bases from V and 0 from J; bases not matched to a gene: 7. The CDR3 sequence is 15 residues long. The CDR3: CASTTGDSSGNTIYF. The CDR3 DNA reads as TGTGCCAGCACAACAGGGGACAGCTCTGGAAACACCATATATTTT.

This clone was observed many times. This chain links TRBV4-3 with TRBJ2-4, with D maybe TRBD1 (5 bases). Trimming took off 0 bases at V and 16 bases at J, with 16 bases between the two ends. Germline V lookup: CDR1 LGHNA, CDR2 YSLEER. There are 13 residues in the CDR3. CDR3 nucleotides: TGCGCCAGCAGCCAAGAATTGGGCAGGGTTCGATACTTC. It is translated as CASSQELGRVRYF.

The chain couples TRBV5-1 to TRBJ1-1; D remains unclear. This CDR3 is 15 amino acids long. Germline assignment: CDR1 SGHRS and CDR2 YFSETQ. V was trimmed by 0 bases and J by 0 bases, leaving 9 bases between them. Here the CDR3 reads CASSLGGPLNTEAFF. Written as DNA, the CDR3 is TGCGCCAGCAGCTTGGGAGGGCCGTTGAACACTGAAGCTTTCTTT. Supplemented by reference TRBV5-1 and TRBJ1-1, the full variable domain reads KAGVTQTPRYLIKTRGQQVTLSCSPISGHRSVSWYQQTPGQGLQFLFEYFSETQRNKGNFPGRFSGRQFSNSRSEMNVSTLELGDSALYLCASSLGGPLNTEAFFGQGTRLTVV.

V gene TRBV30 combines with J gene TRBJ1-1; D ambiguous. V lost 0 bases and J 4 bases, leaving 9 bases between the germline ends. This CDR3 contains 13 residues. Germline lookup yields CDR1 GTSNPN and CDR2 SVGIG (reference sequence). In nucleotides, the CDR3 is TGTGCCTGGAGTGTTCGTGGCAGCACTGAAGCTTTCTTT. This encodes CAWSVRGSTEAFF.

This sequence joins TRBV28 and TRBJ2-3; 8 bases are shared with TRBD1. Unmatched junction bases numbered 8, after V lost 6 bases and J lost 0 bases. This CDR3 spans 16 amino acids. CDR1 is MDHEN and CDR2 is SYDVKM in the germline V gene. CDR3 sequence reads: CASSTTGGWSTDTQYF. Written as DNA, the CDR3 is TGTGCCAGCAGCACCACAGGGGGATGGAGCACAGATACGCAGTATTTT.

This clone has more than one count but fewer than ten. The chain is built from TRBV30 and TRBJ1-5; TRBD1 matches 9 bases. Germline CDR1 GTSNPN, CDR2 SVGIG (reference sequence). The CDR3 has 14 residues. The trim removed 5 bases at V and 8 bases at J, leaving 10 bases unmatched. The CDR3 DNA sequence: TGTGCCTGGGATGGACAGGGGACCAGGGAGCCCCAGCATTTT. It specifies CAWDGQGTREPQHF.

The chain links TRBV18 to TRBJ2-6; a weak D match, TRBD2 (6 bases). Trimming took 2 bases from V and 0 from J, leaving 14 bases between them. The CDR3 totals 18 residues. The germline gives CDR1 KGHSH, CDR2 LQKENI. The CDR3 loop is CASSPYGQEGSGANVLTF. The CDR3 coding sequence is TGTGCCAGCTCACCATATGGTCAGGAGGGCTCTGGGGCCAACGTCCTGACTTTC.

The chain has TRBV5-6 and TRBJ1-2, with D unresolved. Deletions cut 1 base from V and 8 bases from J, with 12 bases between. The CDR3 runs to 13 residues. Germline loops: CDR1 SGHDT, CDR2 YYEEEE. The CDR3 nucleotides are TGTGCCAGCAGCTTGTGGAACCCGGGAGGCTACACCTTC. Encoded protein: CASSLWNPGGYTF.

This clone was picked up a small number of times. The chain links TRBV7-6 to TRBJ1-5; 7 nucleotides line up with TRBD1. J lost 3 bases, V lost 5 bases, and 1 base had no gene match. The germline CDR1 and CDR2 sequences are SGHVS and FNYEAQ. This CDR3 has 13 amino acids. In DNA, the CDR3 is TGTGCCAGCAGCGACAGGGACAATCAGCCCCAGCATTTT. It codes for CASSDRDNQPQHF.

This clone was counted a few times. The chain combines TRBV29-1 with TRBJ2-1; TRBD2 matches at 12 bases. This CDR3 comprises 14 residues. From germline, CDR1 is SQVTM and CDR2 ANQGSEA. The trim removed 5 bases at V and 7 bases at J, leaving 6 bases unmatched. The CDR3 nucleotides are TGCAGCGTTAAACAACTAGCGGGAGGTAATGAGCAGTTCTTC. Protein: CSVKQLAGGNEQFF.

In its sample, this clone was seen a few times. In nucleotides, the CDR3 is TGCAGCGTTGCTAGCGGGAGCTCCTACGAGCAGTACTTC. It encodes CSVASGSSYEQYF. The chain links TRBV29-1 to TRBJ2-7; 10 bases match TRBD2. The CDR3 sequence is 13 residues long. CDR1 SQVTM and CDR2 ANQGSEA come from the germline V gene. V lost 4 bases, J lost 0 bases, and 0 bases stayed unmatched.

The chain combines TRBV28 with TRBJ2-1; D is perhaps TRBD2 (7 bases). There are 13 residues in the CDR3. Trimming took off 7 bases at V and 8 bases at J, with 15 bases between the two ends. The germline CDR1 and CDR2 sequences are MDHEN and SYDVKM. The CDR3 sequence is CASTPGAGDEQFF. CDR3 DNA: TGTGCCAGCACCCCGGGGGCGGGAGATGAGCAGTTCTTC.

This clone was counted a few times. The chain combines TRBV2 with TRBJ2-5; D unclear. The CDR3 spans 15 residues. Trimming pared 4 bases from V and 2 bases from J, leaving 14 bases between. In germline, CDR1 is SNHLY, CDR2 FYNNEI. The CDR3 DNA sequence: TGTGCCAGCAGTGGATCCCTCCTGGAGCAAGAGACCCAGTACTTC. Its translation is CASSGSLLEQETQYF.

The V and J genes are TRBV9 and TRBJ2-5; 10 positions match TRBD1. The ends lost 1 base at V and 4 bases at J; junction bases unmatched: 10. CDR3 size: 17 residues. Per the germline V gene, CDR1 is SGDLS and CDR2 is YYNGEE. The CDR3 loop is CASSVPRQGAILETQYF. In DNA, the CDR3 is TGTGCCAGCAGCGTACCCCGACAGGGGGCAATATTAGAGACCCAGTACTTC.

The chain couples TRBV5-1 to TRBJ1-1; no clear D. The CDR3 loop spans 13 amino acids. Trimming removed 1 base from V and 5 bases from J, with 9 bases in between. Germline values: CDR1 SGHRS, CDR2 YFSETQ. This CDR3 is CASSLFGRTEAFF. CDR3 DNA: TGCGCCAGCAGCTTGTTCGGGAGGACTGAAGCTTTCTTT.

The rearrangement joins TRBV9 to TRBJ1-5, with a tentative D call TRBD1 (5 bases). This CDR3 has 14 residues. Trimming shortened V by 4 bases and J by 4 bases, and 12 bases separated the two germline ends. Germline V lookup: CDR1 SGDLS, CDR2 YYNGEE. The CDR3 loop reads CASSPQAGNQPQHF. DNA of the CDR3: TGTGCCAGCAGCCCTCAAGCAGGGAATCAGCCCCAGCATTTT.